The 32 T cell receptor beta chains presented below share a single source sample, sequenced in a study of identical twins. A single record per CDR3 protein comes from TCRdb applying MiXCR to the 5' RACE reads. The sample has 1.5 million or so distinct CDR3 sequences; less than 35% are singletons. Sequences were obtained from cord blood. The receptor source for this set is a newborn girl in good health.

The V and J genes are TRBV10-3 and TRBJ1-2; tentative D call: TRBD1 (6 bases). V was shortened by 6 bases and J by 4 bases, with 15 bases between the two germline ends. Germline V lookup: CDR1 ENHRY, CDR2 SYGVKD. The CDR3 is made up of 14 amino acids. The CDR3 nucleotides are TGTGCCATCAGCGGGGACAACTCTGCCTATGGCTACACCTTC. Protein product: CAISGDNSAYGYTF.

The rearrangement links TRBV20-1 to TRBJ1-1, with D uncertain. The V gene lost 6 bases and the J gene lost 1 base, with 12 bases spanning the gap. The CDR3 runs to 13 residues. Germline assignment: CDR1 DFQATT and CDR2 SNEGSKA (reference sequence). The DNA of the CDR3 is TGCAGTGCGGCTAAGGACGGGAACACTGAAGCTTTCTTT. Encoded protein: CSAAKDGNTEAFF.

The chain is built from TRBV4-2 and TRBJ1-1; tentatively, D is TRBD1 (5 bases). The CDR3 is 16 amino acids. Germline-derived CDR1 and CDR2 are LGHNA and YNFKEQ. V shed 1 base and J shed 0 bases, with 12 bases lying between them. The CDR3 nucleotides read TGTGCCAGCAGCCAAGCATTAGGGGCTATGAACACTGAAGCTTTCTTT. Translating it yields CASSQALGAMNTEAFF.

The chain couples TRBV6-6 to TRBJ1-5; 8 bases are shared with TRBD1. The V gene's germline CDR1 is MNHNY and CDR2 SVGAGI (reference sequence). The CDR3 consists of 17 residues. The trim removed 2 bases at V and 4 bases at J, leaving 10 bases unmatched. As DNA, the CDR3 is TGTGCCAGCAGTTACGCGTCAGGGGGCTCCTTAAATCAGCCCCAGCATTTT. Residues: CASSYASGGSLNQPQHF.

This chain links TRBV12-3 or TRBV12-4 with TRBJ2-3; D gene unclear. Trimming removed 1 base at V and 4 bases at J, with 6 bases between. The CDR3 contains 13 residues. DNA of the CDR3: TGTGCCAGCAGTTTAGTGAAAGCAGATACGCAGTATTTT. It translates to CASSLVKADTQYF.

The J gene is TRBJ2-7, the V gene TRBV20-1; the match to TRBD2 covers 11 bases. The CDR3 has 15 residues. In germline, CDR1 is DFQATT, CDR2 SNEGSKA (reference sequence). J lost 3 bases, V lost 3 bases, and 7 bases had no gene match. In nucleotides, the CDR3 is TGCAGTGCTAGGGGCACTAGCGGGAGTAACTACGAGCAGTACTTC. It is translated as CSARGTSGSNYEQYF.

The chain couples TRBV24-1 to TRBJ2-3, with a tentative D call TRBD1 (7 bases). Trimming shortened V by 5 bases and J by 8 bases, and 19 bases separated the two germline ends. This CDR3 is 15 amino acids long. CDR1 is KGHDR, CDR2 SFDVKD, per germline. CDR3 DNA sequence: TGTGCCACCAGTGCCCGCGGGACAGCCCAGGGTACGCAGTATTTT. It encodes CATSARGTAQGTQYF.

The chain couples TRBV15 to TRBJ2-1; D unresolved. V was cut by 4 bases and J by 6 bases, with 13 bases left in between. Per the germline V gene, CDR1 is LNHNV and CDR2 is YYDKDF (reference sequence). The CDR3 length is 14 residues. The CDR3 DNA reads TGTGCCACCAGCACCCAAAGAGAGGTCAATGAGCAGTTCTTC. Residues: CATSTQREVNEQFF.

This chain connects TRBV27 to TRBJ1-5; D ambiguous. The CDR3 runs 13 residues. The germline CDR1 and CDR2 sequences are MNHEY and SMNVEV (reference sequence). With 5 bases removed from V and 5 bases from J, the gap between germline ends came to 10 bases. This CDR3 is CASSPAFDQPQHF. In DNA, the CDR3 is TGTGCCAGCAGTCCAGCCTTTGATCAGCCCCAGCATTTT.

J is TRBJ2-1 and V is TRBV6-5; TRBD2 aligns across 12 bases. Germline V CDR1 and CDR2: MNHEY, SVGAGI. The CDR3 is 16 residues long. After removal of 4 bases from V and 4 bases from J, the junction contained 5 bases not matched to a gene. CDR3 loop: CASSSDLAGGYNEQFF. DNA for the CDR3: TGTGCCAGCAGTTCCGATCTAGCGGGAGGGTACAATGAGCAGTTCTTC.

The table lists this clonotype with a few counts. This chain links TRBV9 with TRBJ1-6, with D perhaps matching TRBD1 (5 bases). The CDR3 has 15 amino acids. The germline V and J ends were trimmed by 0 bases and 5 bases, with 9 bases remaining between them. Germline CDR1 SGDLS, CDR2 YYNGEE. The CDR3 region is CASSVGDGDNSPLHF. The CDR3 bases are TGTGCCAGCAGCGTAGGGGACGGGGATAATTCACCCCTCCACTTT.

This clonotype was seen repeatedly, ten times or more. This sequence joins TRBV7-2 and TRBJ2-4; D is unresolved. The germline V and J ends were trimmed by 2 bases and 2 bases, with 7 bases remaining between them. The CDR3 length is 14 residues. Germline V gene data show CDR1 as SGHTA and CDR2 as FQGNSA. The CDR3 protein is CASSLIGPKNIQYF. CDR3 DNA: TGTGCCAGCAGCTTAATTGGCCCCAAAAACATTCAGTACTTC.

The CDR3 DNA sequence: TGTGCCAGCAGCGTACCGCTTAGAACAGATACGCAGTATTTT. Encoded protein: CASSVPLRTDTQYF. The chain links TRBV28 to TRBJ2-3; D is ambiguous. The germline V gene encodes CDR1 MDHEN and CDR2 SYDVKM. The CDR3 consists of 14 residues. Trimming took off 6 bases at V and 3 bases at J, with 13 bases between the two ends.

V usage is TRBV7-9 and J usage is TRBJ2-7, with TRBD2 matching over 9 bases. The junction had 10 bases not matched to a gene; V was cut back by 3 bases and J by 4 bases. This CDR3 is built from 16 residues. Germline loops: CDR1 SEHNR, CDR2 FQNEAQ (reference sequence). CDR3 residues: CASSLVRRTSVYEQYF. In nucleotides, the CDR3 is TGTGCCAGCAGCTTGGTTCGTAGGACTAGCGTTTACGAGCAGTACTTC.

This clonotype has a handful of counts. The chain carries TRBV25-1 and TRBJ1-1; D call uncertain. CDR3 length equals 16 residues. Germline V gives CDR1 MGHDK, CDR2 SYGVNS. V was cut by 1 base and J by 1 base, with 13 bases left in between. CDR3 coding DNA: TGTGCCAGCAGTGAATTTACTTCCAGAAAGAACACTGAAGCTTTCTTT. It yields the protein CASSEFTSRKNTEAFF.

The sample holds a few counts of this clonotype. The chain is built from TRBV20-1 and TRBJ2-7; 8 bases match TRBD1. CDR1 is DFQATT and CDR2 is SNEGSKA in the germline V gene (reference sequence). V shed 6 bases and J 3 bases; nucleotides not matched to a gene: 4. This CDR3 region has 12 residues. The CDR3 region is CSAYDRGYEQYF. The CDR3 DNA sequence: TGCAGTGCCTACGACAGGGGCTACGAGCAGTACTTC.

Comment on this clonotype: A much more abundant neighbour one base away suggests this may be a read error. This chain links TRBV6-4 with TRBJ2-1, with TRBD2 matching 10 bases. The junction had 8 bases not matched to a gene; V was cut back by 6 bases and J by 6 bases. In germline, CDR1 is MRHNA, CDR2 SNTAGT. The CDR3 spans 15 residues. The CDR3 bases are TGTGCCAGCAGCCCCGGGACTAGCGCCTTCAATGAGCAGTTCTTC. Protein product: CASSPGTSAFNEQFF.

Only a few counts were recorded for this clonotype. V gene TRBV2 combines with J gene TRBJ1-1; D is uncertain. V shed 10 bases and J shed 2 bases, with 11 bases lying between them. The CDR3 spans 12 residues. Germline V lookup: CDR1 SNHLY, CDR2 FYNNEI. The CDR3 loop is CANQDTNTEAFF. The CDR3 DNA follows: TGTGCCAACCAAGACACAAACACTGAAGCTTTCTTT.

The CDR3 nucleotides are TGCGCCAGCAGCTGGGGGGTCAATCAGCCCCAGCATTTT. Translation: CASSWGVNQPQHF. The V and J genes are TRBV4-1 and TRBJ1-5, with a tentative D call TRBD1 (5 bases). Looked up from germline, CDR1 is MGHRA and CDR2 is YSYEKL. The CDR3 is made up of 13 amino acids. Trimming took off 5 bases at V and 3 bases at J, with 8 bases between the two ends.

Only a few counts were recorded for this clonotype. This chain uses TRBV7-8 with TRBJ2-1; 7 bases match TRBD1. The CDR3 spans 15 residues. Germline V CDR1 and CDR2: SGHVS, FQNEAQ. The J segment lost 3 bases and the V segment lost 2 bases, leaving 4 bases of the junction unmatched. The CDR3 bases are TGTGCCAGCAGCTTAAGGGGGCCCTACTACAATGAGCAGTTCTTC. It yields the protein CASSLRGPYYNEQFF. The full variable domain, in which reference TRBV7-8 and TRBJ2-1 provide the parts outside the CDR3, is GAGVSQSPRYKVAKRGQDVALRCDPISGHVSLFWYQQALGQGPEFLTYFQNEAQLDKSGLPSDRFFAERPEGSVSTLKIQRTQQEDSAVYLCASSLRGPYYNEQFFGPGTRLTVL.

This clonotype was recorded a few times. Being one base from a much bigger clone, this may be a read error. This chain connects TRBV20-1 to TRBJ2-1; the D call may be TRBD1 or TRBD2 (5 bases each). TRBJ2-7 matches the DNA end more closely, so the J call is doubtful. Germline V gene data show CDR1 as DFQATT and CDR2 as SNEGSKA (reference sequence). The CDR3 spans 12 residues. The CDR3 region has the DNA TGCAGTGCTAGTCGGGGCGGAAATGAGCAGTACTTC. It encodes CSASRGGNEQYF.

This clonotype was detected ten times or more. This chain uses TRBV12-3 or TRBV12-4 with TRBJ2-4, with D possibly being TRBD2 (5 bases). The CDR3 is 11 residues long. V lost 4 bases, J lost 13 bases, and 11 bases lay in between. The CDR3 region has the DNA TGTGCCAGCAGTTCCGGTTGGGAGCAGTACTTC. Protein product: CASSSGWEQYF.

CDR3: CASSLSVSLWNSPLHF. The CDR3 DNA is TGTGCCAGCAGTTTATCGGTCAGTTTGTGGAATTCACCCCTCCACTTT. The chain is built from TRBV27 and TRBJ1-6; D is unresolved. There are 16 residues in the CDR3. V was cut by 0 bases and J by 7 bases, with 13 bases left in between. Germline loops: CDR1 MNHEY, CDR2 SMNVEV (reference sequence).

The chain uses TRBV24-1 and TRBJ1-1; D may be TRBD1 (6 bases). Germline V gene data show CDR1 as KGHDR and CDR2 as SFDVKD. The CDR3 consists of 13 residues. Trimming cost V 5 bases and J 4 bases, with 10 bases left between them. CDR3 in amino acids: CATSARGATEAFF. The CDR3 bases are TGTGCCACCAGTGCGAGGGGGGCCACTGAAGCTTTCTTT.

Only a few counts were recorded for this clonotype. This chain joins TRBV2 and TRBJ1-5, with 8 bases aligning to TRBD1. This CDR3 spans 14 amino acids. The germline V gene encodes CDR1 SNHLY and CDR2 FYNNEI. V shed 6 bases, J shed 2 bases, and the junction held 3 bases outside the gene matches. The CDR3 bases are TGTGCCAGCAGCGGGGACAGGCGCAATCAGCCCCAGCATTTT. Protein: CASSGDRRNQPQHF.

This clonotype was seen many times. The rearrangement links TRBV2 to TRBJ2-5, with no clear D. Trimming took 9 bases from V and 3 from J, leaving 8 bases between them. The CDR3 length is 11 residues. The germline V gene encodes CDR1 SNHLY and CDR2 FYNNEI. The CDR3 loop reads CARKLEETQYF. CDR3 nucleotide sequence: TGTGCCAGGAAGCTTGAAGAGACCCAGTACTTC.

In this sample, this clonotype turned up once. The rearrangement uses TRBV5-1 and TRBJ1-1; perhaps TRBD1 as D (5 bases). Between the trimmed V and J ends, which lost 10 bases and 2 bases, there was a span of 15 bases. The germline gives CDR1 SGHRS, CDR2 YFSETQ. CDR3 length: 13 residues. In nucleotides, the CDR3 is TGCGCCGGTCGTAGGACACCCAACACTGAAGCTTTCTTT. It is translated as CAGRRTPNTEAFF.

This chain joins TRBV6-5 and TRBJ2-1, with D possibly matching TRBD2 (6 bases). V was cut by 10 bases and J by 6 bases, with 19 bases left in between. Per germline, CDR1 MNHEY and CDR2 SVGAGI. The CDR3 sequence is 14 residues long. The DNA of the CDR3 is TGTGCCACGGGATCCGGGGGACTTCTCAATGAGCAGTTCTTC. Its translation is CATGSGGLLNEQFF.

V is TRBV5-1 and J is TRBJ2-3; D may be TRBD2 (7 bases). The CDR3 totals 15 residues. The germline V gene encodes CDR1 SGHRS and CDR2 YFSETQ. V was cut by 2 bases and J by 6 bases, with 16 bases left in between. The CDR3 DNA reads as TGCGCCAGCAGCTTAGAACAGGGAGCGGGGGATACGCAGTATTTT. It specifies CASSLEQGAGDTQYF.

This CDR3 is CASSQEDRRNTEAFF. Written as DNA, the CDR3 is TGCGCCAGCAGCCAAGAGGACAGGAGAAACACTGAAGCTTTCTTT. V usage is TRBV4-1 and J usage is TRBJ1-1; TRBD1 matches 7 bases. Losses at the gene ends were 0 bases for V and 2 bases for J; bases not matched to a gene: 3. Germline V lookup: CDR1 MGHRA, CDR2 YSYEKL. The CDR3 contains 15 residues.

This clonotype showed up just a few times. V usage is TRBV4-1 and J usage is TRBJ1-4; possible D gene TRBD1, 6 bases. The V end lost 0 bases, the J end lost 7 bases, and 9 bases lay between the germline ends. Germline loops: CDR1 MGHRA, CDR2 YSYEKL. The CDR3 consists of 14 residues. As DNA, the CDR3 is TGCGCCAGCAGCCAAGATCACAGGGTTGAAAAACTGTTTTTT. Residues: CASSQDHRVEKLFF.

The rearrangement joins TRBV5-1 to TRBJ2-1; 8 nucleotides align to TRBD2. The J call may be wrong; the DNA end is better matched by TRBJ2-7. The CDR3 spans 15 residues. Per germline, CDR1 SGHRS and CDR2 YFSETQ. The CDR3 reads CASSMTTSEYNEQYF. Written as DNA, the CDR3 is TGCGCCAGCAGCATGACGACTAGCGAGTACAATGAGCAGTACTTC.